These 14 T cell receptor beta chains originate from one sample sequenced in a study of post-analysis software for immune sequencing data. Broader study findings: Higher frequency in patients than in controls was seen for roughly five TRBV segments, with TRBV5-6, TRBV5-1 and TRBV20-1 among them.

The TCR beta cDNA libraries carried unique molecular identifiers. From the PCR reads, TCRdb called clonotypes with MiXCR, one entry per CDR3 protein. In the table there are hundreds of thousands of distinct CDR3 sequences, approximately 57% of which are singletons. The antigens for these receptors are not known. Material: blood. All receptors derive from a girl under 18 with multiple sclerosis.

The chain links TRBV5-1 to TRBJ2-5; TRBD1 matches 7 bases. This CDR3 has 13 amino acids. Unmatched junction bases numbered 3, after V lost 2 bases and J lost 5 bases. CDR1 is SGHRS and CDR2 is YFSETQ in the germline V gene. CDR3 amino acids: CASSFEGAETQYF. The CDR3 DNA reads as TGCGCCAGCAGCTTCGAGGGGGCGGAGACCCAGTACTTC.

This clonotype has more than one count but fewer than ten. The rearrangement links TRBV18 to TRBJ2-7, with 7 bases fitting TRBD1. This CDR3 region has 13 residues. Per the germline V gene, CDR1 is KGHSH and CDR2 is LQKENI. With 4 bases clipped from V and 3 bases from J, the junction kept 3 bases outside the gene matches. The CDR3 spells CASSRDRNYEQYF. CDR3 sequence (DNA): TGTGCCAGCTCACGGGACAGAAACTACGAGCAGTACTTC.

V is TRBV4-2 and J is TRBJ2-3, with D perhaps TRBD2 (7 bases). The V and J ends lost 4 bases and 4 bases respectively, with 18 bases between them. The CDR3 runs 16 residues. The V gene's germline CDR1 is LGHNA and CDR2 YNFKEQ. In DNA form, the CDR3 reads TGTGCCAGCAGCCCTCGCCCCAAGGGGGGGGCAGATACGCAGTATTTT. Translation: CASSPRPKGGADTQYF.

The CDR3 sequence: CASRGWSGYTF. CDR3 coding DNA: TGTGCCAGCAGGGGGTGGTCTGGCTACACCTTC. The V and J genes are TRBV12-3 or TRBV12-4 and TRBJ1-2; no reliable D call. This CDR3 comprises 11 residues. Deletions cut 6 bases from V and 7 bases from J, with 9 bases between.

This clonotype was seen more than once but under ten times. The J gene is TRBJ2-4, the V gene TRBV4-1; the D gene is possibly TRBD2 (6 bases). The CDR3 is made up of 18 amino acids. Germline V CDR1 and CDR2: MGHRA, YSYEKL. Between the trimmed V and J ends, which lost 3 bases and 0 bases, there was a span of 18 bases. This CDR3 is CASSQGGGGILAKNIQYF. DNA for the CDR3: TGCGCCAGCAGCCAGGGGGGAGGCGGTATCCTAGCCAAAAACATTCAGTACTTC.

The sample holds one count of this clonotype. The gene calls are TRBV7-2 and TRBJ2-3; 10 bases are shared with TRBD1. The CDR3 has 15 residues. CDR1 and CDR2 (germline): SGHTA, FQGNSA. After removal of 5 bases from V and 5 bases from J, the junction contained 7 bases not matched to a gene. The CDR3 loop is CASSPDRGRGDTQYF. The DNA for the CDR3 is TGTGCCAGCAGCCCAGACAGGGGGCGAGGAGATACGCAGTATTTT.

V gene TRBV7-2 combines with J gene TRBJ1-1, with D tentatively TRBD1 (5 bases). The CDR3 runs to 13 residues. Deletions cut 5 bases from V and 6 bases from J, with 13 bases between. The V gene's germline CDR1 is SGHTA and CDR2 FQGNSA. The CDR3: CASSPGYLAEAFF. CDR3 coding DNA: TGTGCCAGCAGCCCAGGGTATCTCGCTGAAGCTTTCTTT.

This clonotype was detected a few times. The chain uses TRBV20-1 and TRBJ2-7; 11 bases align to TRBD1. J was trimmed by 6 bases and V by 3 bases; bases with no gene match: 13. Germline CDR1 DFQATT, CDR2 SNEGSKA (reference sequence). The CDR3 runs to 16 residues. The CDR3 sequence: CSARDRFGTGGLEQYF. In nucleotides, the CDR3 is TGCAGTGCTAGGGATAGGTTCGGGACAGGGGGTCTCGAGCAGTACTTC.

The chain is built from TRBV7-6 and TRBJ2-1; D uncertain. Germline-derived CDR1 and CDR2 are SGHVS and FNYEAQ. With 1 base removed from V and 0 bases from J, the gap between germline ends came to 10 bases. The CDR3 is 16 amino acids. CDR3 bases: TGTGCCAGCAGCTTAGTCGGCATAACCTCCTACAATGAGCAGTTCTTC. Protein sequence: CASSLVGITSYNEQFF.

In its sample, this clonotype was seen once. V gene TRBV7-2 combines with J gene TRBJ2-6, with D unresolved. With 4 bases removed from V and 0 bases from J, the gap between germline ends came to 7 bases. The germline CDR1 and CDR2 sequences are SGHTA and FQGNSA. This CDR3 has 15 amino acids. The CDR3 region is CASSSFDSGANVLTF. The CDR3, as DNA: TGTGCCAGCAGCTCATTCGACTCTGGGGCCAACGTCCTGACTTTC.

This sequence joins TRBV29-1 and TRBJ1-1; TRBD1 agrees at 11 bases. The trim removed 6 bases at V and 1 base at J, leaving 4 bases unmatched. Germline V gives CDR1 SQVTM, CDR2 ANQGSEA. The CDR3 consists of 14 residues. The CDR3 loop is CSVRTGGANTEAFF. The CDR3 nucleotides are TGCAGCGTCAGGACAGGGGGCGCGAACACTGAAGCTTTCTTT.

This clonotype was counted only a few times. This chain connects TRBV20-1 to TRBJ1-2; 8 positions match TRBD1. V was pared by 6 bases and J by 6 bases, with 6 bases of the junction left unmatched. Germline V gene data show CDR1 as DFQATT and CDR2 as SNEGSKA (reference sequence). CDR3 size: 12 residues. In DNA, the CDR3 is TGCAGTGCAGAAGGACAGGGCCATGGCTACACCTTC. This encodes CSAEGQGHGYTF.

In its sample, this clonotype was seen a few times. This sequence joins TRBV5-1 and TRBJ1-2; D may be TRBD1 (6 bases). V lost 0 bases and J lost 3, with 12 bases in between. The germline CDR1 and CDR2 sequences are SGHRS and YFSETQ. The CDR3 consists of 15 residues. In DNA, the CDR3 is TGCGCCAGCAGCTTGGTAAGGGGGTCCGACTATGGCTACACCTTC. Translating it yields CASSLVRGSDYGYTF.

For the CDR3, the DNA is TGTGCCAGCAGTGAAGCGGCTCTGGGTATAGTCTCCTACGAGCAGTACTTC. Translated, it gives CASSEAALGIVSYEQYF. The rearrangement uses TRBV6-1 and TRBJ2-7; D remains unclear. V shed 0 bases and J shed 0 bases, with 15 bases lying between them. CDR1 is MNHNS, CDR2 SASEGT, per germline. The CDR3 length is 17 residues.